This TCR beta chain was captured in a study of blood T cell repertoires in COVID-19. Study-wide context: The United States, Italy and Spain supplied acute and convalescent COVID-19 samples. Sample material is recorded as cDNA or gDNA derived from T cells, B-cell-depleted T cells, or PBMCs.

This CDR3 region has 17 residues. CDR1 and CDR2 from the germline V gene are SGHRS and YFSETQ. The V gene end was trimmed by 3 bases and the J gene end by 1 base; junction bases not matched to a gene: 9. As processed by the authors: The assay estimated nucleated cells by amplifying reference gene primers. Clones were read by immunoSEQ multiplex PCR, and TCRdb kept only the in-frame ones, dropping some. For V, J and clone size, that table is used; D and trimming come from the DNA. The sample includes some 94,000 clones, roughly 89% of them seen just once. The sequenced sample consisted of peripheral blood. This TCR was recovered from a human donor in a cohort sampled during active COVID-19. The chain joins TRBV5-1 to TRBJ2-3; 9 bases are shared with TRBD2. CDR3 bases: TGCGCCAGCAGCTCCCTAAAGGTAGCGGGAGGCACAGATACGCAGTATTTT. Its translation: CASSSLKVAGGTDTQYF.